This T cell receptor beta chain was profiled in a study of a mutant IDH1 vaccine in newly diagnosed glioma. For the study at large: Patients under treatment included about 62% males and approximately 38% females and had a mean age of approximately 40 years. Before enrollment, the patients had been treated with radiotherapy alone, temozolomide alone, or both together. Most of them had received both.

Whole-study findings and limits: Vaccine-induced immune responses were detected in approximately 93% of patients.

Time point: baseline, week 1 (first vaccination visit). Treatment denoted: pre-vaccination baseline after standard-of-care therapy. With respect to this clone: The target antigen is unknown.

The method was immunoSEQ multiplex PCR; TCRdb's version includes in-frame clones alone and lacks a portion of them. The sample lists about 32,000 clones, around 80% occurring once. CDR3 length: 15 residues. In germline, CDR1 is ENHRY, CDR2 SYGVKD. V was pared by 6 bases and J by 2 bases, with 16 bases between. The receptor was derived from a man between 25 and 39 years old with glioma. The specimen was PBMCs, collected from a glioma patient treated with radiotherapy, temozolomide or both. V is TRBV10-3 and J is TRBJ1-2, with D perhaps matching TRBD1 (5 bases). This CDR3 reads CAISLDTARNYGYTF. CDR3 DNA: TGTGCCATCAGCCTGGACACGGCCCGCAACTATGGCTACACCTTC.